This T cell receptor beta chain was sequenced for a study of blood T cell repertoires in COVID-19. Sequencing used immunoSEQ multiplex PCR; TCRdb keeps in-frame clones, though not all of them. The data show a few hundred thousand clones, with 75% to 90% seen just once and roughly 3.4% held by the top ten. Trimming removed 8 bases at V and 0 bases at J, with 11 bases between. Per germline, CDR1 SGHTS and CDR2 YDEGEE. There are 13 residues in the CDR3. V gene TRBV5-8 combines with J gene TRBJ1-1; D ambiguous. The sequenced sample was peripheral blood. This clonotype was sampled from a woman in her late teens or twenties with acute or convalescent COVID-19. DNA of the CDR3: TGTGCCAGTAACCCGGGGATGAACACTGAAGCTTTCTTT. It encodes CASNPGMNTEAFF.